The clone carrying this T cell receptor beta chain has only a few counts. This entry belongs to a study of identical twins. TCRdb independently ran MiXCR on the 5' RACE reads; one entry per CDR3 protein. The sample contains approximately 500,000 distinct CDR3 sequences, about 15% of which appear only once. Germline CDR1 SGHRS, CDR2 YFSETQ. The CDR3 extends over 13 amino acids. Losses at the gene ends were 5 bases for V and 7 bases for J; bases not matched to a gene: 6. These records were also assigned to another study, of yellow fever vaccine responses in identical twins.

This TCR was sampled from a woman younger than 35 in good health. The sample comprised CD4+ T cells sorted from blood. The genes are TRBV5-1 and TRBJ2-1; 7 positions match TRBD2. The CDR3 loop is CASREGRANEQFF. For the CDR3, the DNA is TGCGCCAGCAGGGAAGGGAGGGCAAATGAGCAGTTCTTC.